This TCR beta chain was captured in a study of shared clonotypes between healthy human individuals. Sequencing was performed with immunoSEQ multiplex PCR; in TCRdb, only in-frame clones are kept and a portion is missing. The table has more than 500,000 clones, roughly 95% seen once. Germline V gene data show CDR1 as SGHAT and CDR2 as FQNNGV. This CDR3 has 15 amino acids. V was cut by 2 bases and J by 1 base, with 11 bases left in between. As to this clone: As yet, its antigen is unknown.

General study findings and limits: Clonotype sharing among donors was expected to depend on sequencing depth.

Splitting the CD4+ cells yielded a CD45RA+ naive subset and a CD45RA-negative memory subset. The material sequenced was naive CD4+ T cells sorted from blood. Sample subset: CD45RA+ positively selected. The V call is TRBV11-2, the J call TRBJ1-1; a weak D match, TRBD1 (5 bases). The origin of this receptor is a woman aged 25 to 39 in good health. As DNA, the CDR3 is TGTGCCAGCAGCTTATTCGGGGGGAAGAACACTGAAGCTTTCTTT. Its protein product is CASSLFGGKNTEAFF.